A few counts support the clone carrying this T cell receptor beta chain. Antigen unknown. The record originates from a study of T-cell reconstitution after alpha-beta-depleted transplantation in children. Overall study findings and caveats: Certain patients had high TCRbeta diversity at day 60, and it came from recipient T cells and thymic progenitors that survived. Reportedly, alpha-beta T cells present about two months post-transplant originated from several hundred expanded clones of graft origin. After one year, T-cell counts and TCRbeta diversity mostly came from new T cells.

Per the germline V gene, CDR1 is SGHVS and CDR2 is FQNEAQ. The V and J ends lost 2 bases and 6 bases, in that order; junction bases with no gene match: 14. The CDR3 has 17 residues. TCRbeta library construction was performed incorporating unique molecular identifiers. One entry per CDR3 protein, called by TCRdb with MiXCR from the PCR reads. The sample records about 300,000 distinct CDR3 sequences, over 7.5% being singletons. The specimen was peripheral blood, collected 360 days after TCRalphabeta/CD19-depleted stem cell transplant. The V gene is TRBV7-8, the J gene TRBJ2-3; the match to TRBD2 covers 7 bases. This TCR was sampled from a female patient between 2 and 15 years old who had a stem cell transplant for Fanconi anemia, so the T cells may come from the graft donor. The CDR3 nucleotides are TGTGCCAGCAGCTTACGGAGTCCCGAACTAGCGTACGATACGCAGTATTTT. Protein sequence: CASSLRSPELAYDTQYF.